The clone carrying this T cell receptor (beta chain) was counted at least ten times. The antigen remains undetermined. This specimen comes from a study of T-cell reconstitution after alpha-beta-depleted transplantation in children. Broader study findings: A year had passed since transplant, and T-cell counts and diversity by then came mostly from newly produced T cells. Surviving recipient T cells and thymic progenitors accounted for the high day-60 TCRbeta diversity observed in some patients.

Preparation of the TCRbeta library used unique molecular identifiers. TCRdb passed the PCR reads through MiXCR, listing each CDR3 protein once. The repertoire includes about 200,000 distinct CDR3 sequences, approximately 6.9% of them detected once, and 5% to 6.5% sits in the top ten. From germline, CDR1 is SGHDT and CDR2 YYEEEE. The CDR3 spans 14 residues. The V gene lost 3 bases and the J gene lost 2 bases, with 12 bases spanning the gap. The material was PBMCs, obtained before TCRalphabeta/CD19-depleted stem cell transplant. The sequence was collected from a boy between 2 and 10 years old with acute lymphoblastic leukemia, due to receive a stem cell transplant. The V gene is TRBV5-6, the J gene TRBJ2-7; D call uncertain. The DNA of the CDR3 is TGTGCCAGCAGCTCCAGAACTGGGACCTACGAGCAGTACTTC. This codes for CASSSRTGTYEQYF. The whole variable domain, remainder taken from reference TRBV5-6 and TRBJ2-7, is DAGVTQSPTHLIKTRGQQVTLRCSPKSGHDTVSWYQQALGQGPQFIFQYYEEEERQRGNFPDRFSGHQFPNYSSELNVNALLLGDSALYLCASSSRTGTYEQYFGPGTRLTVT.